The present T cell receptor beta chain was sequenced within a study of follicular helper T cells after annual influenza vaccination. Study-level findings and limits: Day 7 ICOS+CD38+ clones later appeared mostly in ICOS-CD38- cTfh. Yearly vaccinations repeatedly recalled conserved clonotypes in ICOS+CD38+ cTfh. ICOS+CD38+ cTfh clonality change tracked circulating plasmablast frequency change.

As concerns this clone: Its target is unknown.

The method was immunoSEQ multiplex PCR; TCRdb's version includes in-frame clones alone and lacks a portion of them. The table records about 27,000 clones, roughly 80% of them present only once. V dropped 2 bases and J dropped 1 base, with 9 bases sitting between them. The CDR3 runs to 14 residues. Germline V gene lookup returns CDR1 SGDLS and CDR2 YYNGEE. As for time point: 2014-2015 season, pre-vaccination. The rearrangement links TRBV9 to TRBJ2-5; the D is unclear. The source of this sequence is an adult who received the influenza vaccine. The sample in question was CXCR5+ CD38- circulating T follicular helper cells from blood, obtained on the day of influenza vaccination. Subset noted: circulating Tfh, non-naive CD4+CXCR5+PD-1+ (ICOS+CD38+ or ICOS-CD38-). The CDR3 sequence: CASSVSGGQETQYF. For the CDR3, the DNA is TGTGCCAGCAGCGTTAGTGGTGGCCAAGAGACCCAGTACTTC.